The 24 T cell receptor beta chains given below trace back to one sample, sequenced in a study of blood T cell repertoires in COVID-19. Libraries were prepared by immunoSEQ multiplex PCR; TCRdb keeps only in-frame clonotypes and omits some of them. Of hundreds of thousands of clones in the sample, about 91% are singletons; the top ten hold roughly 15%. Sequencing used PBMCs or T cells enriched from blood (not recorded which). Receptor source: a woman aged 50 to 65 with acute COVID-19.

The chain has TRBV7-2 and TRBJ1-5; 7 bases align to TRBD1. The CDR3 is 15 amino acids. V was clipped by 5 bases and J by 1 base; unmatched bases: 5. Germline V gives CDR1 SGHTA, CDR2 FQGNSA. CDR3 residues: CASSLTGLSNQPQHF. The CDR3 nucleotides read TGTGCCAGCAGCCTGACAGGGTTGAGCAATCAGCCCCAGCATTTT.

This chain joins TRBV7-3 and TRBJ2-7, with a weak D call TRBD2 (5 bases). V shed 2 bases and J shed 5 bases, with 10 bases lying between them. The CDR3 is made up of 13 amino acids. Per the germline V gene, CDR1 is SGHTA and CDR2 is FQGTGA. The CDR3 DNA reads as TGTGCCAGCAGCTTAGTAGCGTCACACGAGCAGTACTTC. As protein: CASSLVASHEQYF.

The CDR3 sequence: CSARGGTEAFF. The CDR3, as DNA: TGCAGTGCTAGGGGGGGGACTGAAGCTTTCTTT. The chain couples TRBV20-1 to TRBJ1-1; maybe TRBD1 (5 bases). V was shortened by 3 bases and J by 5 bases, with 7 bases between the two germline ends. The CDR3 is 11 amino acids. Per the germline V gene, CDR1 is DFQATT and CDR2 is SNEGSKA (reference sequence).

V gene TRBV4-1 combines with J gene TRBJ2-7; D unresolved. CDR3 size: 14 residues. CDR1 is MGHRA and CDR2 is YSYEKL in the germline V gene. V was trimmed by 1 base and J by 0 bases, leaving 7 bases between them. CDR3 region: CASSQVLSSYEQYF. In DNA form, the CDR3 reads TGCGCCAGCAGCCAAGTCCTTAGCTCCTACGAGCAGTACTTC.

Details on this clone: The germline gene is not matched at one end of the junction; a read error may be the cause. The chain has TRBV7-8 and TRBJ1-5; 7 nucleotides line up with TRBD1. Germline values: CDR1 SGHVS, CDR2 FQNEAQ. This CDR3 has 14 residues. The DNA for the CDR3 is TGTGCCAGCAGCTTAGCAGGGGGCAAGCAGCCCCAGCATTTT. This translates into CASSLAGGKQPQHF.

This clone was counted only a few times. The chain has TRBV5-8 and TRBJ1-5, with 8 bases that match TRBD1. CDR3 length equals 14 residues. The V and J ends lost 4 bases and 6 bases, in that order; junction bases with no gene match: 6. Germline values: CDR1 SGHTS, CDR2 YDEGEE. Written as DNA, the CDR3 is TGTGCCAGCAGCCTCAGGGGGCGCGGTCAGCCCCAGCATTTT. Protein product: CASSLRGRGQPQHF. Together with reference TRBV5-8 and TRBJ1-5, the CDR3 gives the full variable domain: EAGVTQSPTHLIKTRGQQATLRCSPISGHTSVYWYQQALGLGLQFLLWYDEGEERNRGNFPPRFSGRQFPNYSSELNVNALELEDSALYLCASSLRGRGQPQHFGDGTRLSIL.

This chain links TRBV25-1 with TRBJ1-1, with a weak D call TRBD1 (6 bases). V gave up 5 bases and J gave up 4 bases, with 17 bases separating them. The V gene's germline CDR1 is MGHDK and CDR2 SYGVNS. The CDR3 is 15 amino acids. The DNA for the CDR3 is TGTGCCAGCAGTAAAATCCGGGACAAGATCACTGAAGCTTTCTTT. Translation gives CASSKIRDKITEAFF. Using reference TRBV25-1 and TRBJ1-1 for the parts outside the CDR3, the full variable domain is EADIYQTPRYLVIGTGKKITLECSQTMGHDKMYWYQQDPGMELHLIHYSYGVNSTEKGDLSSESTVSRIRTEHFPLTLESARPSHTSQYLCASSKIRDKITEAFFGQGTRLTVV.

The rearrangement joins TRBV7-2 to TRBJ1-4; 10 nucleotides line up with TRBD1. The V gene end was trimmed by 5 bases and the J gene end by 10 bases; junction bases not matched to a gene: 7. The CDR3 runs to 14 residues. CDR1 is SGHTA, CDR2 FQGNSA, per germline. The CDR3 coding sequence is TGTGCCAGCAGCCCGGACAGGGGGTCTTTAAAACTGTTTTTT. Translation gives CASSPDRGSLKLFF.

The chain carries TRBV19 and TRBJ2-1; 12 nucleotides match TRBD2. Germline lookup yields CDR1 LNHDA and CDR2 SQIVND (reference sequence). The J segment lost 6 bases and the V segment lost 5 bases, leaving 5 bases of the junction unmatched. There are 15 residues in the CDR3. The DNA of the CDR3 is TGTGCCAGTAGTCGACTAGCGGGAGTCGGCAATGAGCAGTTCTTC. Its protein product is CASSRLAGVGNEQFF.

The CDR3 is CASSSVYSNQPQHF. The CDR3 DNA reads as TGTGCCAGCAGTTCCGTCTATAGCAATCAGCCCCAGCATTTT. The V call is TRBV27, the J call TRBJ1-5, with unresolved D. The CDR3 sequence is 14 residues long. CDR1 is MNHEY and CDR2 is SMNVEV in the germline V gene (reference sequence). Trimming removed 4 bases at V and 0 bases at J, with 7 bases between.

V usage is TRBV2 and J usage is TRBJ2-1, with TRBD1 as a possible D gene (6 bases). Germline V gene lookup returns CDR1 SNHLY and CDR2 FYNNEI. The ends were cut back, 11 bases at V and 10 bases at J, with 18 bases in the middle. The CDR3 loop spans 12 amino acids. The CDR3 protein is CAGSRQGTEQFF. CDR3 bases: TGTGCCGGCTCGCGGCAGGGGACAGAGCAGTTCTTC.

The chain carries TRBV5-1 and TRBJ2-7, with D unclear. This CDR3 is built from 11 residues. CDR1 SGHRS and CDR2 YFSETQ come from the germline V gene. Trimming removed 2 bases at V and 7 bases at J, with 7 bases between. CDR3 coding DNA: TGCGCCAGCAGCTTCTTAAATGAGCAGTACTTC. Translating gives CASSFLNEQYF.

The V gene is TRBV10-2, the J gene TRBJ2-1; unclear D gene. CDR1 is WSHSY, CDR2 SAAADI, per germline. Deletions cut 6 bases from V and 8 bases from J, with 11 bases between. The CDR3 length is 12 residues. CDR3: CASSAPHYEQFF. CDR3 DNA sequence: TGCGCCAGCAGCGCACCGCACTATGAGCAGTTCTTC.

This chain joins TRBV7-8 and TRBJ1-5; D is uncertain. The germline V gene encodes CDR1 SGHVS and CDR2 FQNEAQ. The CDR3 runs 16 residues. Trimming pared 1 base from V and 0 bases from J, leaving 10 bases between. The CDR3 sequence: CASSLVRPYSNQPQHF. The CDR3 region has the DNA TGTGCCAGCAGCTTAGTGAGGCCTTATAGCAATCAGCCCCAGCATTTT.

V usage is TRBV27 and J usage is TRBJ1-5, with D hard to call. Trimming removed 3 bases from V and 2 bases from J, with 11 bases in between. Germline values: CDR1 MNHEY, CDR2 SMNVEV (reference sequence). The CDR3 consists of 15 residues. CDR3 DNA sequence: TGTGCCAGCAGTTTGGTTGCTGAGGGCAATCAGCCCCAGCATTTT. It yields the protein CASSLVAEGNQPQHF.

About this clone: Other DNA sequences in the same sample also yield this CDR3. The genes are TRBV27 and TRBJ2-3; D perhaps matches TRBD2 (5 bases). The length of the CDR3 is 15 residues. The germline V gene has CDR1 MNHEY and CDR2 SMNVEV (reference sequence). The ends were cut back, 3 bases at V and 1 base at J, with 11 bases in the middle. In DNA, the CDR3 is TGTGCCAGCAGTTTGCTAGGGCGGGGCACAGATACGCAGTATTTT. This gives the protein CASSLLGRGTDTQYF.

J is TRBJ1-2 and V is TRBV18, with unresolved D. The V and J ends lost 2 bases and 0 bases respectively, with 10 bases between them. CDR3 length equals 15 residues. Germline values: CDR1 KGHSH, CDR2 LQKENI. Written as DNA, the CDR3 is TGTGCCAGCTCACCAGCCGGAGGAGCTAACTATGGCTACACCTTC. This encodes CASSPAGGANYGYTF.

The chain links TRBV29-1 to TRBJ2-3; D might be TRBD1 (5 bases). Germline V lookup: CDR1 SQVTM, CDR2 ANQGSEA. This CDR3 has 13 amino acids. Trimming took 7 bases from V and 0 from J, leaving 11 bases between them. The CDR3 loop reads CSARQLSTDTQYF. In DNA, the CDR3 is TGCAGCGCACGACAGCTTAGCACAGATACGCAGTATTTT.

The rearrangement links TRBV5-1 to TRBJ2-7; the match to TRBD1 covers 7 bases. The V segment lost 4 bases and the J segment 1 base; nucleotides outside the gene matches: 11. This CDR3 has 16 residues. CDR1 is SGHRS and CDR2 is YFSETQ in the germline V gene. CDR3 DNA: TGCGCCAGCAGCCGTCGTCCGGGACAGTTATCCTACGAGCAGTACTTC. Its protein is CASSRRPGQLSYEQYF.

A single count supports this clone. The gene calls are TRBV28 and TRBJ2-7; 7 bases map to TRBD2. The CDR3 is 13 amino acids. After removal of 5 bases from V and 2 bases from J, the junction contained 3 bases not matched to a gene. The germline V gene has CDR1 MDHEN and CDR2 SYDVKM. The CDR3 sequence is CASSPSGTYEQYF. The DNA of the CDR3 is TGTGCCAGCAGTCCTAGCGGAACCTACGAGCAGTACTTC.

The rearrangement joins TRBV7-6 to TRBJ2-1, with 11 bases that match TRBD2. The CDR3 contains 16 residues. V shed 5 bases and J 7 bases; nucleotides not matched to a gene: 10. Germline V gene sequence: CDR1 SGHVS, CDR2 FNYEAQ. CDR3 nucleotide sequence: TGTGCCAGCAGCCCATTTAGCGGGAGGGCCGTGAATGAGCAGTTCTTC. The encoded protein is CASSPFSGRAVNEQFF.

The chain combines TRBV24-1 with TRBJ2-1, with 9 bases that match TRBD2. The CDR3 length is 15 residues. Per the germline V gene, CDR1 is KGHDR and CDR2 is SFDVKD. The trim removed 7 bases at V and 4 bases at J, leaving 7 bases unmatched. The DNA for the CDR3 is TGTGCCACCAGAGCGGCGGGGGGGGTGTACAATGAGCAGTTCTTC. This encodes CATRAAGGVYNEQFF.

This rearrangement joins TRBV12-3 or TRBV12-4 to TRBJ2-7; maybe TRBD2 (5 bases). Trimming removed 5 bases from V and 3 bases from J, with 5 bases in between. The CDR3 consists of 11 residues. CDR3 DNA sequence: TGTGCCAGCAGTCGGGGCTACGAGCAGTACTTC. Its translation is CASSRGYEQYF.

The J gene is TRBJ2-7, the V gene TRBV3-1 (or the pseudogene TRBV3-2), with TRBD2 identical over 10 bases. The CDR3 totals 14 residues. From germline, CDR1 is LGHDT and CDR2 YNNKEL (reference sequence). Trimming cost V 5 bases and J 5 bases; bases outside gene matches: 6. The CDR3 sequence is CASSSAGGPHEQYF. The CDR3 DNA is TGTGCCAGCAGCTCAGCGGGAGGGCCCCACGAGCAGTACTTC.